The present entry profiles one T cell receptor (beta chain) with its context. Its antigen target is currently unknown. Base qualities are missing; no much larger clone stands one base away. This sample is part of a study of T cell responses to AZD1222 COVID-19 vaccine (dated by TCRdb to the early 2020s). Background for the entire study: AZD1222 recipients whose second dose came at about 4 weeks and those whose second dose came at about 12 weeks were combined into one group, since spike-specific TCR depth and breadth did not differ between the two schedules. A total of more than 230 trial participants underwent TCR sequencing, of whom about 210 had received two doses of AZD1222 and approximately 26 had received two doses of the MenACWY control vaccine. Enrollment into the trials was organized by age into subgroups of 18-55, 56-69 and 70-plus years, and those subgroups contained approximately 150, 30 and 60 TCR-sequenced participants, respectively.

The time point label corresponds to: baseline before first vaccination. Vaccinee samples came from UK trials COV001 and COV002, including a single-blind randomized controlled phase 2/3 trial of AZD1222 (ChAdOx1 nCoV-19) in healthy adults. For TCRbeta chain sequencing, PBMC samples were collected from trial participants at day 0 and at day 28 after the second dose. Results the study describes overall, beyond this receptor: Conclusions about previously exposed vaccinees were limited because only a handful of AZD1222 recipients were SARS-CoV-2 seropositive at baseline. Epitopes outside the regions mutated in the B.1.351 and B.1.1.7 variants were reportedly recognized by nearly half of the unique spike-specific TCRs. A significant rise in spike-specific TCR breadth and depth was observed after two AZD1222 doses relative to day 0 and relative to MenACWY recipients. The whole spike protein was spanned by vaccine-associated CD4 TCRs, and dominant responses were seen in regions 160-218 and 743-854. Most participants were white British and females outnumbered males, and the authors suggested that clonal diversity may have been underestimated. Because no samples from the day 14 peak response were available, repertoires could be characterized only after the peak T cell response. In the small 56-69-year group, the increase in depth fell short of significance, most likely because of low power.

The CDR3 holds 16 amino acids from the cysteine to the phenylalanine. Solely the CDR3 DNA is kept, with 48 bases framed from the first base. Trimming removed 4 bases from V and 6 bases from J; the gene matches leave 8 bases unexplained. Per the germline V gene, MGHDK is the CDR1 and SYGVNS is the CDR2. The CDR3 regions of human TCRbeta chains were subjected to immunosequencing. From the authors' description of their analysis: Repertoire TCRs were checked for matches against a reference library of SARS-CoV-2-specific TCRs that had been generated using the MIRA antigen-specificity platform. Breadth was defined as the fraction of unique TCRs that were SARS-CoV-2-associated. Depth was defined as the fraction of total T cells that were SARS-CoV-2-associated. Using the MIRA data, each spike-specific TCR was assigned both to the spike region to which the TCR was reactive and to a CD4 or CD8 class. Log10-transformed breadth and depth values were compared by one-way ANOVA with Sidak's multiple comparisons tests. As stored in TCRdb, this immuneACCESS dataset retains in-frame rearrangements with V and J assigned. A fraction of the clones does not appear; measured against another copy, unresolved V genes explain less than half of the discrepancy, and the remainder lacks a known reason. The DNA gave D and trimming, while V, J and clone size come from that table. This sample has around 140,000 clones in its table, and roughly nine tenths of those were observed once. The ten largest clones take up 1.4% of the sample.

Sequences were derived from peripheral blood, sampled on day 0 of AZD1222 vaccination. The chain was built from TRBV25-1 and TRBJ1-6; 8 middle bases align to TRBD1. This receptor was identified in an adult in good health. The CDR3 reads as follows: CASSGLDRASNSPLHF. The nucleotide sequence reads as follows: TGTGCCAGCAGTGGGTTGGACAGGGCGAGTAATTCACCCCTCCACTTT. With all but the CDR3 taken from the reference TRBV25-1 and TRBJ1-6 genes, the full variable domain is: EADIYQTPRYLVIGTGKKITLECSQTMGHDKMYWYQQDPGMELHLIHYSYGVNSTEKGDLSSESTVSRIRTEHFPLTLESARPSHTSQYLCASSGLDRASNSPLHFGNGTRLTVT.